These T cell receptor beta chains were read from a single sample in a study of control samples from healthy donors and cancer patients. Profiling relied on immunoSEQ multiplex PCR, and the TCRdb table lists in-frame clones only, not all of them. Among tens of thousands of clones listed, 82% were seen once. The source material was PBMCs. The source of these receptors is a man in his 60s with colorectal cancer. The CDR3 runs from the conserved cysteine through the conserved F or W. Each record gives: D gene, V gene, J gene, clone size, CDR3 DNA, CDR3 protein. The D gene is left open where the match is weak. Not every row has a clone size; where given, it reads once, few, many or a size class.

D: -; V: TRBV2; J: TRBJ2-7; size: -; DNA: TGTGCCAGCAGCTACAGGGGGGGGTACGAGCAGTACTTC; CDR3: CASSYRGGYEQYF
D: -; V: TRBV4-1; J: TRBJ1-1; size: -; DNA: TGCGCCAGCAGCCAAGGAGGGGGGGCAGGAGAAGCTTTCTTT; CDR3: CASSQGGGAGEAFF
D: -; V: TRBV6-1; J: TRBJ1-1; size: medium-sized; DNA: TGTGCCAGCAGTGAAGCGGTCAGGGGTCACACTGAAGCTTTCTTT; CDR3: CASSEAVRGHTEAFF
D: -; V: TRBV30; J: TRBJ1-2; size: once; DNA: TGTGCCTGGGCAAGTCAGTTCGCTAACTATGGCTACACCTTC; CDR3: CAWASQFANYGYTF
D: -; V: TRBV5-1; J: TRBJ2-3; size: -; DNA: TGCGCCAGCAGCTTACGGGGAGCAAGCACAGATACGCAGTATTTT; CDR3: CASSLRGASTDTQYF
D: -; V: TRBV14; J: TRBJ2-3; size: -; DNA: TGTGCCAGCAGCCAAGATCTCGCAGGGGCAGATACGCAGTATTTT; CDR3: CASSQDLAGADTQYF
D: -; V: TRBV7-9; J: TRBJ1-2; size: few; DNA: TGTGCCAGCAGCTTAAGTGAGAGGCGGTCCACCTTC; CDR3: CASSLSERRSTF
D: -; V: TRBV3-1/TRBV3-2; J: TRBJ1-5; size: few; DNA: TGTGCCAGCAGCCAGGGTTACGGTAGCAATCAGCCCCAGCATTTT; CDR3: CASSQGYGSNQPQHF
D: TRBD2; V: TRBV19; J: TRBJ2-3; size: -; DNA: TGTGCCAGTAGTATCTATGGGGGGGGTCGCACAGATACGCAGTATTTT; CDR3: CASSIYGGGRTDTQYF
D: -; V: TRBV4-1; J: TRBJ2-1; size: once; DNA: TGCGCCAGCAGCCAAGAAGGGGCAGGTGGAGGTGAGCAGTTCTTC; CDR3: CASSQEGAGGGEQFF
D: -; V: TRBV5-4; J: TRBJ2-5; size: few; DNA: TGTGCCAGCAGCTTAGGAGGACCCCAAGAGACCCAGTACTTC; CDR3: CASSLGGPQETQYF
D: TRBD1; V: TRBV7-9; J: TRBJ1-3; size: -; DNA: TGTGCCAGCAGCTTAGTTCAGAGTACAGGGGGAAAAGGAAACACCATATATTTT; CDR3: CASSLVQSTGGKGNTIYF
D: TRBD1; V: TRBV29-1; J: TRBJ1-2; size: few; DNA: TGCAGCGTGGGGACAGCCGACTATGGCTACACCTTC; CDR3: CSVGTADYGYTF
D: -; V: TRBV11-2; J: TRBJ1-1; size: -; DNA: TGTGCCAGCAGCTTGAGCACGTCTGAAGCTTTCTTT; CDR3: CASSLSTSEAFF
D: -; V: TRBV5-1; J: TRBJ2-3; size: -; DNA: TGCGCCAGCAGCTTGGGGCATGCCACAGATACGCAGTATTTT; CDR3: CASSLGHATDTQYF
D: TRBD1; V: TRBV19; J: TRBJ1-1; size: -; DNA: TGCGCCAGTAGTCCACGGGACAGGGGAAGCACTGAAGCTTTCTTT; CDR3: CASSPRDRGSTEAFF
D: -; V: TRBV18; J: TRBJ1-2; size: -; DNA: TGTGCCAGCTCACCGCTATGGGGAGCTAACTATGGCTACACCTTC; CDR3: CASSPLWGANYGYTF
D: TRBD1; V: TRBV6-5; J: TRBJ1-3; size: few; DNA: TGTGCCAGCAGTCCCGGGACAGGTAGAAACACCATATATTTT; CDR3: CASSPGTGRNTIYF
D: -; V: TRBV27; J: TRBJ1-1; size: -; DNA: TGTGCCACTACGACCACCGGGCGTGGGAGGGACACTGAAGCTTTCTTT; CDR3: CATTTTGRGRDTEAFF
D: TRBD1; V: TRBV30; J: TRBJ1-4; size: -; DNA: TGTGCCTGCCCCGGGACAGAGAATGAAAAACTGTTTTTT; CDR3: CACPGTENEKLFF
D: -; V: TRBV20-1; J: TRBJ1-2; size: -; DNA: TGCAGTGCTAGTAACAGCTATGGCTACACCTTC; CDR3: CSASNSYGYTF
D: -; V: TRBV7-9; J: TRBJ2-7; size: -; DNA: TGTGCCAGCAGCTCCCGGGACACCCAATCCTGGGCGTACGAGCAGTACTTC; CDR3: CASSSRDTQSWAYEQYF
D: -; V: TRBV10-1; J: TRBJ1-5; size: -; DNA: TGCGCCAGCAGTGGACAGATCGATCAGCCCCAGCATTTT; CDR3: CASSGQIDQPQHF
D: -; V: TRBV10-2; J: TRBJ1-1; size: -; DNA: TGCGCCAGCAGTATCACTTTGGACAGAGAAGCTTTCTTT; CDR3: CASSITLDREAFF
D: -; V: TRBV6-6; J: TRBJ2-5; size: -; DNA: TGTGCCAGCAGTTACCGAGGGGAAGAGACCCAGTACTTC; CDR3: CASSYRGEETQYF
D: -; V: TRBV5-5; J: TRBJ2-3; size: -; DNA: TGTGCCAGCAGCTCAGGACCCAAGACTAGCACAGATACGCAGTATTTT; CDR3: CASSSGPKTSTDTQYF
D: -; V: TRBV12-3/TRBV12-4; J: TRBJ1-6; size: -; DNA: TGTGCCAGCAGTCCCTCATTTGGGGCGATGGTGGACTTT; CDR3: CASSPSFGAMVDF
D: -; V: TRBV7-2; J: TRBJ2-3; size: once; DNA: TGTGCCAGCAGCCCCTATAGCAGGCCGACAGATACGCAGTATTTT; CDR3: CASSPYSRPTDTQYF
D: -; V: TRBV3-1/TRBV3-2; J: TRBJ1-2; size: -; DNA: TGTGCCAGCAGCCTTGGGGGGCTGCTTGGCTACACCTTC; CDR3: CASSLGGLLGYTF
D: TRBD1; V: TRBV6-6; J: TRBJ1-2; size: -; DNA: TGTGCCAGCAGGGACGACAGGGGGTCTTATCGCTACACCTTC; CDR3: CASRDDRGSYRYTF